This T cell receptor beta chain was recovered during a study of identical twins listed by TCRdb under 2016. Background on the whole study: To test whether fetal clonotypes persist, this study deep-sequenced TCR alpha and beta repertoires from monozygotic twins, from unrelated adults of various ages, and from cord blood. To rule out contamination, replicate twin experiments were performed at different times with different library preparation protocols.

General study outcomes and caveats: Fewer insertions were carried by abundant cord blood beta clonotypes, a similar but weaker trend appeared in young adult naive repertoires, and no such trend appeared in memory repertoires. A weaker excess of twin sharing was found in beta out-of-frame sequences because the signal-to-noise ratio was lowered by fewer shared sequences. Because the same donors could not be followed over many years, the conclusions relied on cross-sectional statistical analysis. In monozygotic twins, out-of-frame TCR alpha sharing was systematically underestimated by recombination models, although the models agreed with sharing between unrelated individuals. Compared with coincidental sharing between unrelated individuals, out-of-frame TCR alpha sequences shared between twins had an excess of sequences with low generation probability. Invariant T cells such as MAIT and iNKT could partly confound zero-insertion analyses, although diverse VJ usage argued against such confounding for most clonotypes.

Comments on this clonotype: The clone's antigen remains unknown. No much larger clone is present one base from it, and per-base qualities are unavailable.

Every donor in the study was a healthy Caucasian. The twin cohort comprised three pairs of female monozygotic twins, all aged about 18 to 30 years. Peripheral blood mononuclear cells were used as the source from which RNA for TCR libraries was isolated. Libraries were prepared through 5' RACE. Sequencing was carried out with an Illumina HiSeq 2000. A universal primer binding site was introduced by template switching, and a unique molecular identifier was present in the final cDNA, enabling accurate counting of TCR cDNA molecules. First-strand cDNA for TCR alpha and beta chains was synthesized from specific primers in the conserved constant-segment region. To control for contamination, each cDNA library was double barcoded with a SMART-Mk sample barcode plus Illumina barcodes. TruSeq adapter sequences, together with Illumina sample barcodes, were added in two successive PCR steps. TCR alpha and beta cDNA libraries were sequenced on the Illumina HiSeq platform with custom primers. In the original analysis: Unique molecular identifiers were extracted from raw reads with MiGEC, and CDR3 positions were determined with MiXCR. Recombination models were inferred per individual with the repgenHMM and IGoR tools using an EM algorithm. The analysis of shared clonotypes was done with the tcR package in R, with sharing normalized by the product of cloneset sizes. To study raw recombination without the effects of thymic and clonal selection, out-of-frame nonproductive sequences were analyzed. TCRdb reran the public reads through fastp at Q25 and MiXCR, keeping productive beta chains. Every CDR3 protein is listed once, alongside the most common genes and DNA of its rows. The V and J calls reflect TCRdb's pipeline rather than the authors' work. This sample gives around 650,000 distinct CDR3 sequences in total; 7.1% of them show up just once. Roughly 1.5% of the sample lies in the top ten.

The CDR3 numbers 19 residues from cysteine through phenylalanine. Only the CDR3 DNA stays, 57 bases, in frame from base 1. V loses 5 bases at its end and J loses 0 bases; junction bases beyond the gene matches: 9. CDR1 SGHAT and CDR2 FQDESV are derived from the germline V gene (reference sequence). This sample was shared with a second study, whose subject was yellow fever vaccine responses in identical twins. From the second report: According to the authors, the vaccine-induced T cell response in identical twins seemed to be partly convergent and partly specific to each individual. In the study, vaccine-responding T cell clones were precisely tracked in identical twins.

The chain is made from TRBV11-1 and TRBJ2-6; TRBD2 fits 11 bases in the junction. The material sequenced was PBMCs. This clonotype was sampled from a young woman in good health. The DNA reads TGTGCCAGCAGCCTCACTCCGGGACTAGCGGCCTCTGGGGCCAACGTCCTGACTTTC. Its protein reads: CASSLTPGLAASGANVLTF.